The 22 T cell receptor beta chains in this list originate from one sample, sequenced in a study of lymphopenia after photon versus proton radiotherapy. Only in-frame clones appear in the TCRdb table, and some are missing; sequencing was by immunoSEQ multiplex PCR. The sample carries about 5,000 clones, 88% recorded once. This specimen consisted of peripheral blood, obtained from a patient treated with photon-based radiotherapy. The origin of the receptors is a man aged 25-40 years with gastric cancer.

V and J are TRBV19 and TRBJ2-7, with D possibly being TRBD2 (6 bases). CDR1 is LNHDA and CDR2 is SQIVND in the germline V gene (reference sequence). The CDR3 loop spans 14 amino acids. The V end lost 3 bases, the J end lost 0 bases, and 9 bases lay between the germline ends. Written as DNA, the CDR3 is TGTGCCAGTAGTATGGCTAGCGACTCCTACGAGCAGTACTTC. Translation gives CASSMASDSYEQYF.

This chain uses TRBV4-3 with TRBJ2-7; 8 bases are shared with TRBD1. Germline CDR1 and CDR2: LGHNA and YSLEER. The CDR3 is made up of 14 amino acids. Trimming took 0 bases from V and 7 from J; bases not matched to a gene: 5. The CDR3 is CASSQDGTGREQYF. The CDR3 coding sequence is TGCGCCAGCAGCCAAGATGGGACAGGCAGGGAGCAGTACTTC.

The chain joins TRBV7-9 to TRBJ2-7, with no clear D. CDR1 and CDR2 (germline): SEHNR, FQNEAQ (reference sequence). This CDR3 is built from 16 residues. V lost 5 bases, J lost 0 bases, and 17 bases lay in between. The CDR3 protein is CASSLTRSSSSYEQYF. In DNA form, the CDR3 reads TGTGCCAGCAGCCTTACAAGGTCCTCCTCCTCCTACGAGCAGTACTTC.

This clone has just a few counts. The chain combines TRBV4-2 with TRBJ2-1, with a possible D match to TRBD1 (5 bases). The CDR3 runs to 16 residues. V lost 4 bases to trimming and J lost 6 bases, with 19 bases between them. Germline CDR1 is LGHNA and CDR2 is YNFKEQ. The CDR3 loop reads CASSLYGSGAPNEQFF. The DNA for the CDR3 is TGTGCCAGCAGCCTCTACGGCTCTGGGGCTCCCAATGAGCAGTTCTTC.

The chain recombines TRBV28 with TRBJ1-5, with 9 bases matching TRBD1. V lost 3 bases to trimming and J lost 3 bases; unmatched junction nucleotides: 9. Germline CDR1 is MDHEN and CDR2 is SYDVKM. The CDR3 extends over 17 amino acids. The CDR3 DNA reads as TGTGCCAGCAGTTTGTCCAGACAGGGGGTTGCCAATCAGCCCCAGCATTTT. It is translated as CASSLSRQGVANQPQHF.

The chain joins TRBV10-1 to TRBJ2-5; 8 nucleotides align to TRBD2. The junction had 7 bases not matched to a gene; V was cut back by 3 bases and J by 4 bases. Germline CDR1 and CDR2: WNHNN and SYGVQD (reference sequence). The CDR3 is 15 residues long. The CDR3 loop reads CASSDRAGGAETQYF. The CDR3, as DNA: TGCGCCAGCAGTGACCGGGCGGGGGGTGCAGAGACCCAGTACTTC.

The rearrangement joins TRBV28 to TRBJ2-1; 7 positions agree with TRBD1. This CDR3 contains 15 residues. Germline V lookup: CDR1 MDHEN, CDR2 SYDVKM. Germline trimming cut 4 bases from V and 2 bases from J; bases unmatched to any gene: 5. CDR3 nucleotides: TGTGCCAGCAGTTCAGGACAGGAGACCTACAATGAGCAGTTCTTC. It translates to CASSSGQETYNEQFF. Variable domain in full (rest from reference TRBV28 and TRBJ2-1): DVKVTQSSRYLVKRTGEKVFLECVQDMDHENMFWYRQDPGLGLRLIYFSYDVKMKEKGDIPEGYSVSREKKERFSLILESASTNQTSMYLCASSSGQETYNEQFFGPGTRLTVL.

The chain recombines TRBV2 with TRBJ2-1, with D possibly matching TRBD1 (5 bases). The CDR3 loop spans 16 amino acids. Trimming removed 2 bases from V and 13 bases from J, with 24 bases in between. Germline V gene data show CDR1 as SNHLY and CDR2 as FYNNEI. The CDR3 loop is CASSERGSAGWVVQFF. The CDR3 region has the DNA TGTGCCAGCAGTGAAAGGGGCAGCGCAGGTTGGGTAGTACAGTTCTTC.

The chain has TRBV19 and TRBJ2-3; D perhaps matches TRBD2 (7 bases). Germline V CDR1 and CDR2: LNHDA, SQIVND (reference sequence). CDR3 size: 15 residues. Trimming took off 3 bases at V and 1 base at J, with 11 bases between the two ends. The CDR3 loop reads CASSIGGLGTDTQYF. The CDR3 nucleotides read TGTGCCAGTAGTATCGGGGGGCTGGGCACAGATACGCAGTATTTT.

The rearrangement links TRBV14 to TRBJ2-2; 7 positions agree with TRBD1. Germline V CDR1 and CDR2: SGHDN, FVKESK. CDR3 length equals 18 residues. V lost 3 bases to trimming and J lost 3 bases; unmatched junction nucleotides: 13. This CDR3 reads CASSQWKGALSDTGELFF. The CDR3 region has the DNA TGTGCCAGCAGCCAGTGGAAGGGGGCGCTTTCGGACACCGGGGAGCTGTTTTTT. Variable domain in full (rest from reference TRBV14 and TRBJ2-2): EAGVTQFPSHSVIEKGQTVTLRCDPISGHDNLYWYRRVMGKEIKFLLHFVKESKQDESGMPNNRFLAERTGGTYSTLKVQPAELEDSGVYFCASSQWKGALSDTGELFFGEGSRLTVL.

The chain combines TRBV18 with TRBJ1-4, with no clear D. Trimming left V 0 bases short and J 1 base short, with 0 bases between. The germline gives CDR1 KGHSH, CDR2 LQKENI. The length of the CDR3 is 13 residues. CDR3 DNA: TGTGCCAGCTCACCACCAACTAATGAAAAACTGTTTTTT. This gives the protein CASSPPTNEKLFF.

The V call is TRBV9, the J call TRBJ2-5, with 8 bases that match TRBD2. J gave up 5 bases and V 4 bases, and 7 bases lay outside the gene matches. CDR3 size: 14 residues. CDR1 is SGDLS and CDR2 is YYNGEE in the germline V gene. The CDR3, as DNA: TGTGCCAGCAGCCTCGGGACTAGAGGGGAGACCCAGTACTTC. This codes for CASSLGTRGETQYF.

V usage is TRBV10-2 and J usage is TRBJ1-1; D might be TRBD1 (5 bases). V was cut by 6 bases and J by 3 bases, with 14 bases left in between. The CDR3 length is 14 residues. Germline V gene data show CDR1 as WSHSY and CDR2 as SAAADI. CDR3 sequence: CASRSRDLYTEAFF. The CDR3, as DNA: TGCGCCAGCAGGTCCAGGGACCTCTACACTGAAGCTTTCTTT.

The genes are TRBV14 and TRBJ2-3; TRBD2 agrees at 8 bases. CDR3 length: 16 residues. Germline CDR1 SGHDN, CDR2 FVKESK. The V segment lost 0 bases and the J segment 3 bases; nucleotides outside the gene matches: 5. Here the CDR3 DNA reads TGTGCCAGCAGCCAAGATAGCGGGGTGTCTACAGATACGCAGTATTTT. This translates into CASSQDSGVSTDTQYF.

The V call is TRBV6-5, the J call TRBJ2-7; TRBD2 is a possible D gene (5 bases). CDR3 size: 15 residues. Germline V gene data show CDR1 as MNHEY and CDR2 as SVGAGI. V was pared by 5 bases and J by 1 base, with 15 bases between. The CDR3 reads CASSPRAGISYEQYF. The CDR3 coding sequence is TGTGCCAGCAGTCCACGGGCCGGGATTTCCTACGAGCAGTACTTC.

This clone is labeled as large. The chain links TRBV29-1 to TRBJ1-3, with TRBD1 identical over 8 bases. Trimming cost V 7 bases and J 2 bases; bases outside gene matches: 4. The length of the CDR3 is 13 residues. Germline lookup yields CDR1 SQVTM and CDR2 ANQGSEA. The CDR3, as DNA: TGCAGCGACCAACAGGGGGCTGGAAACACCATATATTTT. It codes for CSDQQGAGNTIYF.

The J gene is TRBJ2-1, the V gene TRBV6-5; TRBD2 might be the D (5 bases). The CDR3 covers 15 residues. In germline, CDR1 is MNHEY, CDR2 SVGAGI. V lost 2 bases and J 2 bases, leaving 10 bases between the germline ends. This chain's CDR3 is CASSYEGVTYNEQFF. CDR3 nucleotide sequence: TGTGCCAGCAGTTACGAGGGAGTAACCTACAATGAGCAGTTCTTC.

V gene TRBV18 combines with J gene TRBJ1-4; 7 nucleotides align to TRBD1. The CDR3 is 13 residues long. V was pared by 1 base and J by 8 bases, with 1 base of the junction left unmatched. The germline V gene encodes CDR1 KGHSH and CDR2 LQKENI. The CDR3 bases are TGTGCCAGCTCACCACGGGGACAGGAAAAACTGTTTTTT. This translates into CASSPRGQEKLFF.

V is TRBV6-5 and J is TRBJ2-1; 7 bases match TRBD2. CDR3 length: 14 amino acids. CDR1 and CDR2 (germline): MNHEY, SVGAGI. V shed 6 bases, J shed 8 bases, and the junction held 10 bases outside the gene matches. In DNA, the CDR3 is TGTGCCAGCAGACCGGGACTACTTTTGGATGAGCAGTTCTTC. This codes for CASRPGLLLDEQFF.

The chain recombines TRBV28 with TRBJ2-5; unclear D gene. Germline values: CDR1 MDHEN, CDR2 SYDVKM. The CDR3 is made up of 14 amino acids. With 5 bases removed from V and 1 base from J, the gap between germline ends came to 11 bases. The CDR3 coding sequence is TGTGCCAGCAGTAAGGGATTTGTCCAAGAGACCCAGTACTTC. This gives the protein CASSKGFVQETQYF. The full variable domain, rest sourced from reference TRBV28 and TRBJ2-5, is DVKVTQSSRYLVKRTGEKVFLECVQDMDHENMFWYRQDPGLGLRLIYFSYDVKMKEKGDIPEGYSVSREKKERFSLILESASTNQTSMYLCASSKGFVQETQYFGPGTRLLVL.

This rearrangement joins TRBV2 to TRBJ2-1; tentative D call: TRBD2 (6 bases). CDR3 length: 18 amino acids. CDR1 is SNHLY and CDR2 is FYNNEI in the germline V gene. Trimming pared 3 bases from V and 0 bases from J, leaving 18 bases between. The CDR3 bases are TGTGCCAGCAGTGAGCATAGTGGGGACTCCGGCTCCTACAATGAGCAGTTCTTC. This translates into CASSEHSGDSGSYNEQFF.

The chain links TRBV5-4 to TRBJ2-3; 7 bases fit TRBD1. V was clipped by 2 bases and J by 4 bases; unmatched bases: 4. The CDR3 extends over 14 amino acids. In germline, CDR1 is SGHNT, CDR2 YYREEE (reference sequence). The CDR3 DNA follows: TGTGCCAGCAGCTTAGGACAGGACCCAGATACGCAGTATTTT. It yields the protein CASSLGQDPDTQYF.